This TCR beta chain was sequenced in a study of cytomegalovirus exposure and HLA in healthy donors. Overall study context: In a previous analysis, around 120 million unique TCR beta sequences were found from roughly 200 million T cells.

PCR was performed using 60 Vbeta and 13 Jbeta primers. The method was immunoSEQ multiplex PCR; TCRdb's version includes in-frame clones alone and lacks a portion of them. In the table there are roughly 99,000 clones, approximately 76% of which are singletons. Trimming took 4 bases from V and 16 from J, leaving 14 bases between them. The CDR3 is 11 amino acids. Germline CDR1 reads LNHDA; CDR2 reads SQIVND (reference sequence). The source of this sequence is a man aged 18 to 35 in good health and CMV-seronegative. The V call is TRBV19, the J call TRBJ1-5, with D possibly TRBD1 on 5 matching bases. The sequenced sample was PBMCs. This CDR3 is CASSTGGEKHF. The CDR3 region has the DNA TGTGCCAGTAGTACTGGGGGGGAGAAACATTTT.